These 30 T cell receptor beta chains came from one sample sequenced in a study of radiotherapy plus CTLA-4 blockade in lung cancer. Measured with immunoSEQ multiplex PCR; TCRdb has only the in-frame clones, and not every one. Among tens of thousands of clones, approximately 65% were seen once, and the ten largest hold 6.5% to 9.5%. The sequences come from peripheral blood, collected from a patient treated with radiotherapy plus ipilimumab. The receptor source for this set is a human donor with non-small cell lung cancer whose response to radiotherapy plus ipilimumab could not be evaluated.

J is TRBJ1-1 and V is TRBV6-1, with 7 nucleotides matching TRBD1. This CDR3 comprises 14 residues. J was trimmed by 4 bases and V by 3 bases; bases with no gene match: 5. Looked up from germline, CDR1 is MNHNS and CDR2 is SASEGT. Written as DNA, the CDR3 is TGTGCCAGCAGTGACTTAACAGGGGCCACTGAAGCTTTCTTT. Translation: CASSDLTGATEAFF.

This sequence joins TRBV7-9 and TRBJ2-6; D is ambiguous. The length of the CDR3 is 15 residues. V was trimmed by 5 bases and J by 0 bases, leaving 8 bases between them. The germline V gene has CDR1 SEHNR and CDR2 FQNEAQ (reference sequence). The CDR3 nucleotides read TGTGCCAGCAGCCTCACAAGCTCTGGGGCCAACGTCCTGACTTTC. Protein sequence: CASSLTSSGANVLTF. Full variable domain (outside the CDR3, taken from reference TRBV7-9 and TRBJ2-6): DTGVSQNPRHKITKRGQNVTFRCDPISEHNRLYWYRQTLGQGPEFLTYFQNEAQLEKSRLLSDRFSAERPKGSFSTLEIQRTEQGDSAMYLCASSLTSSGANVLTFGAGSRLTVL.

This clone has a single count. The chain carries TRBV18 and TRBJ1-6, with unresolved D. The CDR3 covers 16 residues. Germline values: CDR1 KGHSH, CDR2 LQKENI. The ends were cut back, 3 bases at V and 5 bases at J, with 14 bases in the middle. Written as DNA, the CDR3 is TGTGCCAGCTCACCCGGGGAGACAAAAAATAATTCACCCCTCCACTTT. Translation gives CASSPGETKNNSPLHF.

CDR3 loop: CASSSPTSGTGGYEQYF. CDR3 bases: TGTGCCAGCAGCTCTCCAACCTCCGGGACAGGGGGCTACGAGCAGTACTTC. V and J are TRBV7-9 and TRBJ2-7; 11 bases are shared with TRBD1. The CDR3 has 17 amino acids. The germline gives CDR1 SEHNR, CDR2 FQNEAQ (reference sequence). V dropped 4 bases and J dropped 3; count of bases not matched to a gene: 11.

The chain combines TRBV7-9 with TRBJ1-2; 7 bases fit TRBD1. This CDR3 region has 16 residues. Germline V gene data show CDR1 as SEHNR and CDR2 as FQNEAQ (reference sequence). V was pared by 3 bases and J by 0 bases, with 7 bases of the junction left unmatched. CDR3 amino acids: CASSLTGMGSNYGYTF. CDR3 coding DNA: TGTGCCAGCAGCTTGACAGGGATGGGATCTAACTATGGCTACACCTTC.

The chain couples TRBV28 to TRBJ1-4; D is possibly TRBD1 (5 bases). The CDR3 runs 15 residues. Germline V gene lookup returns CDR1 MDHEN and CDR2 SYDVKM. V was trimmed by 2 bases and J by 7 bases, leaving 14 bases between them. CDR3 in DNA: TGTGCCAGCAGTTTAGGGGCCCTTTGGGGTGAAAAACTGTTTTTT. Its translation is CASSLGALWGEKLFF.

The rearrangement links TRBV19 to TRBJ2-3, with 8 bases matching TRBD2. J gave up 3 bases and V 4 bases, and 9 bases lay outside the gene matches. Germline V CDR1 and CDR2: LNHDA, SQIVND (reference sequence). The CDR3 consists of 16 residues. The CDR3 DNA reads TGTGCCAGTAGTACCCCCCGGCGGGGGGCAACAGATACGCAGTATTTT. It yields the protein CASSTPRRGATDTQYF. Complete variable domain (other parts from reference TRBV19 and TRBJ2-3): DGGITQSPKYLFRKEGQNVTLSCEQNLNHDAMYWYRQDPGQGLRLIYYSQIVNDFQKGDIAEGYSVSREKKESFPLTVTSAQKNPTAFYLCASSTPRRGATDTQYFGPGTRLTVL.

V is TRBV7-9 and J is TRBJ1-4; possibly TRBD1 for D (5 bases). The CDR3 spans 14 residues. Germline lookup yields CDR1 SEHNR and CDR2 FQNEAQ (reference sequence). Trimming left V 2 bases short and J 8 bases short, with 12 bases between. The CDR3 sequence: CASSLQGGEEKLFF. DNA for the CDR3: TGTGCCAGCAGCTTACAGGGTGGAGAGGAAAAACTGTTTTTT.

CDR3 sequence (DNA): TGTGCCAGCAGTGAAGCGGCGGGTGAAGGGCTAGGGGGCTACACCTTC. Translating it yields CASSEAAGEGLGGYTF. V is TRBV6-1 and J is TRBJ1-2; D unresolved. CDR1 and CDR2 from the germline V gene are MNHNS and SASEGT. Deletions cut 0 bases from V and 8 bases from J, with 19 bases between. The CDR3 sequence is 16 residues long.

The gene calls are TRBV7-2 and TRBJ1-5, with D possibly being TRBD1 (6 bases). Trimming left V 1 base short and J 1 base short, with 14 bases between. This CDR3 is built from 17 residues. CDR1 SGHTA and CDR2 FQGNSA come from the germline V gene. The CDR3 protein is CASSLVGTGRSNQPQHF. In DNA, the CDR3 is TGTGCCAGCAGCTTAGTTGGAACAGGGCGCAGCAATCAGCCCCAGCATTTT.

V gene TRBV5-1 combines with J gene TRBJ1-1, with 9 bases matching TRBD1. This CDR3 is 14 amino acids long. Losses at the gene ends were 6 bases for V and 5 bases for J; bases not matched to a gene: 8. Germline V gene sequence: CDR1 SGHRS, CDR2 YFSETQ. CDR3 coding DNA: TGCGCCAGCACCGCACAGGGGGCGGGAACTGAAGCTTTCTTT. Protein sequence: CASTAQGAGTEAFF.

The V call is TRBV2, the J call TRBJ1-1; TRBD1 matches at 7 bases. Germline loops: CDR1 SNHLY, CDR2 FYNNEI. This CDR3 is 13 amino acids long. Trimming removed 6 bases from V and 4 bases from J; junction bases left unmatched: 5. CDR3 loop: CASRYPGGTEAFF. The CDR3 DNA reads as TGTGCCAGCAGGTACCCAGGGGGCACTGAAGCTTTCTTT.

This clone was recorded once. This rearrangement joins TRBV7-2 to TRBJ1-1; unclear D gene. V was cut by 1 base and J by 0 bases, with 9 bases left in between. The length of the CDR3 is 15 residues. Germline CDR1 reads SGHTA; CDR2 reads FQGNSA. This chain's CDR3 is CASSLVYSLNTEAFF. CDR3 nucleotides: TGTGCCAGCAGCTTAGTATACAGCCTGAACACTGAAGCTTTCTTT.

This chain's CDR3 is CAWEWGVENTEAFF. The CDR3 DNA reads TGTGCCTGGGAATGGGGGGTAGAGAACACTGAAGCTTTCTTT. This chain links TRBV30 with TRBJ1-1; tentative D call: TRBD1 (5 bases). This CDR3 has 14 amino acids. Germline V lookup: CDR1 GTSNPN, CDR2 SVGIG (reference sequence). The ends were cut back, 5 bases at V and 1 base at J, with 14 bases in the middle.

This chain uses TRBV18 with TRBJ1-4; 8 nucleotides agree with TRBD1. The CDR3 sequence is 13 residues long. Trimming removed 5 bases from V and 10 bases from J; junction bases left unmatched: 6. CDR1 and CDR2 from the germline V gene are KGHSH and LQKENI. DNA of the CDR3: TGTGCCAGCTCATCCGCCCAGGGGGCAAAACTGTTTTTT. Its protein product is CASSSAQGAKLFF.

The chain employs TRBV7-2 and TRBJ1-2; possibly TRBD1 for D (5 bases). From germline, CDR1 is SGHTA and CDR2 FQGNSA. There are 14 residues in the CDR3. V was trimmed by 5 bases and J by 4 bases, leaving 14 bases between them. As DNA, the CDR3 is TGTGCCAGCAGCGTTGATGCAGGGCGCTATGGCTACACCTTC. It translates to CASSVDAGRYGYTF.

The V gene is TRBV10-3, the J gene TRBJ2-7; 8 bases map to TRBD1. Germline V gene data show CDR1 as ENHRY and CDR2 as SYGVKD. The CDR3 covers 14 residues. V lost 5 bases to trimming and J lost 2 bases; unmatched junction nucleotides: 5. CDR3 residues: CAISRDRSTYEQYF. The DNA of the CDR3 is TGTGCCATCAGTAGGGACAGGTCGACCTACGAGCAGTACTTC.

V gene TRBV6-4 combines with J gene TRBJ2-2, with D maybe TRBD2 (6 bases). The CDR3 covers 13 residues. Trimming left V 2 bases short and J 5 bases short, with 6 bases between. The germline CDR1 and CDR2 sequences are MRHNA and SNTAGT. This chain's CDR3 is CASSDRETGELFF. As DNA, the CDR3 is TGTGCCAGCAGTGACCGGGAGACCGGGGAGCTGTTTTTT.

Here the CDR3 DNA reads TGTGCCAGCAGCCTTCGGATCGGGACCGGGGAGCTGTTTTTT. Its protein is CASSLRIGTGELFF. The chain uses TRBV7-3 and TRBJ2-2; D gene ambiguous. This CDR3 has 14 amino acids. The V end lost 5 bases, the J end lost 5 bases, and 12 bases lay between the germline ends. CDR1 is SGHTA, CDR2 FQGTGA, per germline.

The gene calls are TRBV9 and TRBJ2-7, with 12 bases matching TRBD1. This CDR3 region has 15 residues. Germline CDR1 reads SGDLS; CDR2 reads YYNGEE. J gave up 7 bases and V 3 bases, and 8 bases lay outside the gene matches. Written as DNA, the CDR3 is TGTGCCAGCAGCGCAGGGACAGGGGGCGGACGGGAGCAGTACTTC. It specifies CASSAGTGGGREQYF.

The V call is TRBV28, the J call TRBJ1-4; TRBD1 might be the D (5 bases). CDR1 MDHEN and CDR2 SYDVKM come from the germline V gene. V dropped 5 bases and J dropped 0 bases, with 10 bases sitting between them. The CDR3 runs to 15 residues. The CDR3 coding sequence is TGTGCCAGCAGTGATACAGGAACAACTAATGAAAAACTGTTTTTT. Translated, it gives CASSDTGTTNEKLFF.

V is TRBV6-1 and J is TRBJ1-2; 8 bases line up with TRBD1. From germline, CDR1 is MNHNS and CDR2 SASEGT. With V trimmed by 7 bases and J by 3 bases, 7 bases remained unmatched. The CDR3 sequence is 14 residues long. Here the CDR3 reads CASNSDRVDYGYTF. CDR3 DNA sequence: TGTGCCAGCAACTCGGACAGGGTTGACTATGGCTACACCTTC.

CDR3 DNA sequence: TGTGCCAGCAGCCAAGGGACAGGGTTTTTTTCACCCCTCCACTTT. Its protein is CASSQGTGFFSPLHF. The gene calls are TRBV14 and TRBJ1-6; TRBD1 aligns across 8 bases. J gave up 9 bases and V 1 base, and 5 bases lay outside the gene matches. Germline V lookup: CDR1 SGHDN, CDR2 FVKESK. The CDR3 covers 15 residues.

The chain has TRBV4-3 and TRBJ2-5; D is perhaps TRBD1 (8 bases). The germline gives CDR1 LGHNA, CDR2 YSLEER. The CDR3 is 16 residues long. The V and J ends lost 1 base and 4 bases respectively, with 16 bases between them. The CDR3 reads CASSQVFYRGGETQYF. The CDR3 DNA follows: TGCGCCAGCAGCCAAGTCTTCTACAGGGGGGGAGAGACCCAGTACTTC.

The CDR3 loop reads CATRYGGGWENIQYF. CDR3 DNA: TGTGCCACCCGATACGGGGGGGGCTGGGAAAACATTCAGTACTTC. The J gene is TRBJ2-4, the V gene TRBV5-8; the match to TRBD2 covers 8 bases. Germline V gives CDR1 SGHTS, CDR2 YDEGEE. The V segment lost 9 bases and the J segment 5 bases; nucleotides outside the gene matches: 13. The CDR3 sequence is 15 residues long.

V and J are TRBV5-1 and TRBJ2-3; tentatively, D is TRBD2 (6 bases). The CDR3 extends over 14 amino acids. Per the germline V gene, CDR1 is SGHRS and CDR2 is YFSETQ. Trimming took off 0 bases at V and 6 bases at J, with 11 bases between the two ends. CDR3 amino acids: CASSLAAGRDTQYF. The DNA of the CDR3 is TGCGCCAGCAGCTTGGCGGCAGGGAGGGATACGCAGTATTTT.

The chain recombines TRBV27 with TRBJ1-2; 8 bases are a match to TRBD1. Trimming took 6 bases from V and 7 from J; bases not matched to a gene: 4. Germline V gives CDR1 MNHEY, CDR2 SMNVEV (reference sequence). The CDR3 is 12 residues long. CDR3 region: CASSPGGSGYTF. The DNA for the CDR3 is TGTGCCAGCAGCCCAGGGGGCAGTGGCTACACCTTC.

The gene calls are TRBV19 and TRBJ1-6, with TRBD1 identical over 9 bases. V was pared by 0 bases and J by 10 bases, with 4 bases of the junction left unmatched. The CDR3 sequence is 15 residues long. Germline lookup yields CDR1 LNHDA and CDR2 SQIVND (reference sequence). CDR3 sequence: CASSIEGQGSSPLHF. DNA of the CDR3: TGTGCCAGTAGTATAGAGGGACAGGGCTCCTCACCCCTCCACTTT.

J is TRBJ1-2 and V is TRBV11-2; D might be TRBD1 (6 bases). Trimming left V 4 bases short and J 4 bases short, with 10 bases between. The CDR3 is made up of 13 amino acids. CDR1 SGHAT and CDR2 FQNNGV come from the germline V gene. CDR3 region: CASSSTGTYGYTF. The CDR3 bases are TGTGCCAGCAGCTCGACAGGAACCTATGGCTACACCTTC.

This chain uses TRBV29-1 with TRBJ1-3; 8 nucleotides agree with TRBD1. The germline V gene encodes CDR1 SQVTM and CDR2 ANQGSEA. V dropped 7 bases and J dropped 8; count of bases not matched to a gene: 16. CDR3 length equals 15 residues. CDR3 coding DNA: TGCAGCGGAGTCCAGGGGGCCGCCGTCGGGGACACCATATATTTT. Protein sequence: CSGVQGAAVGDTIYF.